This is a list of T cell receptor beta chains from one sample in a study of shared clonotypes between healthy human individuals. The method was immunoSEQ multiplex PCR; TCRdb's version includes in-frame clones alone and lacks a portion of them. The sample consists of around 1,000,000 clones, approximately 80% of them appearing once. Sequenced: memory CD4+ T cells from PBMCs. Receptors were obtained from a man younger than 30 in good health. Some clones in this sample may be carry-over from other donors' samples. The CDR3 runs from the conserved cysteine through the conserved F or W.

TRBJ1-1 | TRBV5-1 | 16 | CASSPPLTGIGAEAFF
TRBJ2-3 | TRBV28 | 15 | CASSLAGQILNTQYF
TRBJ2-1 | TRBV9 | 15 | CASSVVGLGGNEQFF
TRBJ2-1 | TRBV7-9 | 14 | CASSSGTHYNEQFF
TRBJ2-7 | TRBV28 | 13 | CATLSGSKDEQYF
TRBJ2-5 | TRBV7-9 | 14 | CASSFTGATETQYF
TRBJ2-2 | TRBV19 | 15 | CASSQRGPPLRELFF
TRBJ2-2 | TRBV19 | 16 | CASSSAGRGNTGELFF
TRBJ2-1 | TRBV9 | 18 | CASSVGTSGRTIYNEQFF
TRBJ1-4 | TRBV7-2 | 16 | CASSLGKSGGGEKLFF
TRBJ2-6 | TRBV28 | 17 | CASGFLAGTSGANVLTF
TRBJ2-5 | TRBV28 | 12 | CASRQDRQTQYF
TRBJ1-1 | TRBV7-2 | 14 | CASSPLGPGPEAFF
TRBJ2-5 | TRBV18 | 13 | CASSPNPGETQYF
TRBJ1-1 | TRBV4-1 | 13 | CASRQGSETEAFF
TRBJ2-7 | TRBV2 | 14 | CASSAAESSYEQYF
TRBJ2-1 | TRBV27 | 17 | CASSPQGLAGARAEQFF
TRBJ2-1 | TRBV28 | 14 | CASQRTLRRNEQFF
TRBJ2-7 | TRBV28 | 14 | CASSLWDRNNEQYF
TRBJ2-5 | TRBV5-1 | 16 | CASSPPGQALQETQYF
TRBJ1-5 | TRBV27 | 13 | CASSLTGDQPQHF
TRBJ1-3 | TRBV6-5 | 14 | CASTEDRSGNTIYF
TRBJ2-1 | TRBV28 | 14 | CASSLYGDYNEQFF
TRBJ1-2 | TRBV6-5 | 15 | CASRRTGTGDRGYTF
TRBJ2-5 | TRBV7-8 | 14 | CASSHGDGGRKTDF
TRBJ1-2 | TRBV11-2 | 13 | CASSLGLTYGYTF
TRBJ2-3 | TRBV28 | 15 | CASKLGRGGLGTQYF
TRBJ2-3 | TRBV28 | 12 | CASNNSPNTQYF
TRBJ2-3 | TRBV15 | 19 | CATSRGRTSGSWGTDTQYF
TRBJ2-3 | TRBV7-2 | 15 | CASGSLGGPTDTQYF
TRBJ1-2 | TRBV6-1 | 13 | CASNVGLTYGYTF
TRBJ1-1 | TRBV5-4 | 15 | CASSKPTETNTEAFF
TRBJ2-7 | TRBV7-2 | 15 | CASSLDGTSGDEQYF
TRBJ2-7 | TRBV30 | 13 | CAWSIGDAYEQYF
TRBJ1-2 | TRBV5-1 | 16 | CASRVAPGTGGYGYTF
TRBJ1-3 | TRBV7-8 | 15 | CASSSSAGEGNTIYF
TRBJ1-4 | TRBV28 | 15 | CASSFFQGVTEKLFF
TRBJ1-4 | TRBV7-6 | 16 | CASSLDRGPRDEKLFF
TRBJ2-1 | TRBV7-8 | 16 | CASSQPYGTSQIEQFF
TRBJ1-2 | TRBV7-3 | 18 | CASSLRLGHTGPNYGYTF
TRBJ1-4 | TRBV18 | 13 | CASSRSKDEKLFF
TRBJ1-2 | TRBV19 | 15 | CASSLSGSERRGYTF
TRBJ2-4 | TRBV6-1 | 14 | CATQGDRIATMKYF
TRBJ1-1 | TRBV2 | 14 | CASSPSRGTTEAFF
TRBJ1-2 | TRBV6-1 | 15 | CASSEVYGGLGGYTF
TRBJ1-5 | TRBV6-6 | 15 | CASSYAGTDGWPQHF
TRBJ1-1 | TRBV28 | 14 | CASSNRQGRTEAFF
TRBJ2-1 | TRBV4-3 | 21 | CASSQRRQGLAGSEAYNEQFF
TRBJ1-5 | TRBV6-6 | 13 | CASSGGSNQPQHF
TRBJ2-3 | TRBV5-1 | 14 | CASSLRLAADTQYF
TRBJ2-1 | TRBV19 | 15 | CASSPETYSGDEQFF
TRBJ1-4 | TRBV5-1 | 12 | CASSLNNEKLFF
TRBJ1-1 | TRBV27 | 15 | CASRGRGVPNTEAFF
TRBJ2-1 | TRBV5-5 | 14 | CASSYGGKINEQFF
TRBJ2-7 | TRBV5-1 | 19 | CASSFSPPQTSAHSYEQYF
TRBJ2-1 | TRBV9 | 13 | CASSQTRGHEQFF
TRBJ1-2 | TRBV5-4 | 13 | CASSKGVNYGYTF
TRBJ2-1 | TRBV5-1 | 14 | CASSLSVSYNEQFF
TRBJ1-5 | TRBV28 | 14 | CASSSGQGNQPQHF